A single T cell receptor (beta chain) is shown here with its context. Its antigen is as yet unknown. This sample was taken from a study of OX40 agonist ivuxolimab in advanced cancers. Study context: Hepatocellular carcinoma, melanoma, renal cell or head and neck cancer affected the dose-escalation patients. Partial responses were achieved by three patients, of whom one had hepatocellular carcinoma and two had cutaneous melanoma.

Here immunoSEQ multiplex PCR was the method, and the copy in TCRdb shows in-frame clones only, minus some. Of tens of thousands of clones listed, about 90% are singletons. The CDR3 sequence is 12 residues long. The V end lost 2 bases, the J end lost 6 bases, and 8 bases lay between the germline ends. The V gene's germline CDR1 is KGHSH and CDR2 LQKENI. Samples of blood were obtained at baseline, on cycle 4 day 1, and on cycle 7 day 1. Notes on the study in general: Among T cells, CD8+ cells averaged more expanded clones than CD4+ cells.

This TCR came from an adult with an advanced solid tumor such as melanoma, head and neck, liver or kidney cancer. The specimen was CD4+ or CD8+ T cells sorted from blood, collected in a trial of the OX40 agonist ivuxolimab. V usage is TRBV18 and J usage is TRBJ2-7; no definite D call. The CDR3 bases are TGTGCCAGCTCACCAAGCCCTACCGAGCAGTACTTC. Its translation: CASSPSPTEQYF.